Here is one T cell receptor beta chain with its context. Its target is not known. Losses at the gene ends were 1 base for V and 3 bases for J; bases not matched to a gene: 13. The CDR3 is 18 residues long. CDR1 is MNHEY, CDR2 SMNVEV, per germline (reference sequence). The PCR contained 60 Vbeta and 13 Jbeta primers. Produced via immunoSEQ multiplex PCR; TCRdb's table is partial and in-frame only. The sample lists 210,000 or so clones; 70% to 90% were seen once. This sample was included in a study of cytomegalovirus exposure and HLA in healthy donors. General study findings and limits: Highly shared variants forming one cluster were likely a sequencing artifact. An analysis done earlier found most TCR beta V segments productive about 90% or about 30% of the time. Reportedly, a later analysis found an Asian-associated ancestry cluster had fewer N-insertions than the roughly 700-donor mean. Researchers counted 164 TCR beta chains as cytomegalovirus-associated.

Sequencing was done on a sample of PBMCs. This chain connects TRBV27 to TRBJ2-3; 7 nucleotides align to TRBD1. The sequence derives from a human donor in good health. The CDR3 nucleotides are TGTGCCAGCAGTTTATTTTTCCCTACAGGGGTGGCTACAGATACGCAGTATTTT. Its protein product is CASSLFFPTGVATDTQYF.